A selection of T cell receptor beta chains follows, all from one sample in a study of T-cell memory formation after mild COVID-19. TCRdb passed the 5' RACE reads through MiXCR, listing each CDR3 protein once. Here the sample spans some 490,000 distinct CDR3 sequences, roughly 20% being singletons. The sample comprised PBMCs or a T cell subset sorted from them (not recorded which). The receptors shown here come from an adult woman who had mild COVID-19 (a few samples of this study predate the infection). Cell type and time point are not known. Both conserved end residues are part of each CDR3. Fields, in order: J gene, clone size, V gene, D gene, CDR3 DNA, CDR3 protein. The D gene is left open where the match is weak. Clone sizes are given selectively: once, few, many, or a class where the clone is expanded.

TRBJ1-3	few	TRBV3-1	TRBD1	TGTGCCAGCAGCCAAGATTGGGGGACAGATCGGGACACCATATATTTT	CASSQDWGTDRDTIYF
TRBJ2-7	.	TRBV7-2	.	TGTGCCAGCAGCTTAACTAACCTCCGAGACAGAGAATACGAGCAGTACTTC	CASSLTNLRDREYEQYF
TRBJ1-4	.	TRBV7-9	.	TGTGCCAGCAGCTTATCCGGGGGCTTAAATGAAAAACTGTTTTTT	CASSLSGGLNEKLFF
TRBJ1-1	few	TRBV7-2	TRBD1	TGTGCCAGCAGCTTTACAGGGACAGGGATGAACACTGAAGCTTTCTTT	CASSFTGTGMNTEAFF
TRBJ1-2	few	TRBV7-2	TRBD1	TGTGCCAGCAGCGTTGGGATGGGACAGGGCGACTATGGCTACACCTTC	CASSVGMGQGDYGYTF
TRBJ2-1	.	TRBV2	TRBD1	TGTGCCAGCAGTGTTCCCACAGGGGCAGGGTACAATGAGCAGTTCTTC	CASSVPTGAGYNEQFF
TRBJ1-2	.	TRBV19	.	TGTGCCAGTAGTATCGGTGTTTCTGGCTACACCTTC	CASSIGVSGYTF
TRBJ2-7	.	TRBV12-3/TRBV12-4	TRBD1	TGTGCCAGCAGTTTGACTCTGAGGGGGCGCTACGAGCAGTACTTC	CASSLTLRGRYEQYF
TRBJ2-1	.	TRBV24-1	TRBD2	TGTGCCACCAGTGATCCTAGCGGGGTCTCCTACAATGAGCAGTTCTTC	CATSDPSGVSYNEQFF
TRBJ1-4	many	TRBV12-3/TRBV12-4	TRBD1	TGTGCCAGCAGTCTCACAGGGGTCGGAAATGAAAAACTGTTTTTT	CASSLTGVGNEKLFF
TRBJ1-1	few	TRBV13	TRBD1	TGTGCCAGCAGCTCAAGGGGGCACGGTGAAGCTTTCTTT	CASSSRGHGEAFF
TRBJ1-5	few	TRBV12-3/TRBV12-4	.	TGTGCCAGCAGCCTTCGGGGCAGGGGCAATCAGCCCCAGCATTTT	CASSLRGRGNQPQHF
TRBJ2-1	few	TRBV6-6	.	TGTGCCAGCACCCCCGCCCCGGATGAGCAGTTCTTC	CASTPAPDEQFF
TRBJ2-1	.	TRBV5-1	TRBD2	TGCGCCAGCAGCATTAGCGGGGGGTCCTACAATGAGCAGTTCTTC	CASSISGGSYNEQFF
TRBJ1-1	.	TRBV7-8	.	TGTGCCAGCAGAAGGGGACAAAAGAACACTGAAGCTTTCTTT	CASRRGQKNTEAFF
TRBJ2-3	many	TRBV5-1	.	TGCGCCAGCAGCTTGGAACAGGCTCGGGATACGCAGTATTTT	CASSLEQARDTQYF
TRBJ2-7	many	TRBV7-2	.	TGTGCCAGCAGCTCAGCGATCATGCGCGGGGCCTACGAGCAGTACTTC	CASSSAIMRGAYEQYF
TRBJ1-1	few	TRBV4-1	.	TGCGCCAGCAGCCAAGATATGGGGGGGATGAACACTGAAGCTTTCTTT	CASSQDMGGMNTEAFF
TRBJ2-1	.	TRBV7-2	TRBD2	TGTGCCAGCGTCTCGGCGGGGGTATACAATGAGCAGTTCTTC	CASVSAGVYNEQFF
TRBJ2-1	few	TRBV30	TRBD2	TGTGCCTGGAGTGTGGCGGGGGGTAATCTCCGGCAGTTCTTC	CAWSVAGGNLRQFF
TRBJ1-5	few	TRBV6-2/TRBV6-3	.	TGTGCCAGCAGTTACGATTCCCGGCCCCAGCATTTT	CASSYDSRPQHF
TRBJ2-7	few	TRBV15	TRBD2	TGTGCCACCGCGACCTGGACTAGCGGGTCCGCCTACGAGCAGTACTTC	CATATWTSGSAYEQYF
TRBJ2-1	.	TRBV12-3/TRBV12-4	TRBD1	TGTGCCAGCAGGACAGGGAACTACAATGAGCAGTTCTTC	CASRTGNYNEQFF
TRBJ1-2	.	TRBV5-1	.	TGCGCCAGCAGCTCGGCCGGCGTAGCTAACTATGGCTACACCTTC	CASSSAGVANYGYTF
TRBJ2-7	few	TRBV24-1	.	TGTGCCACCAGTGATTTCCGGAACGAGCAGTACTTC	CATSDFRNEQYF
TRBJ2-7	many	TRBV5-1	.	TGTGCCAGCAGCCCCGGACAGACCTACGAGCAGTACTTC	CASSPGQTYEQYF
TRBJ1-2	.	TRBV29-1	.	TGCAGCGCAGAGGACGGCTATGGCTACACCTTC	CSAEDGYGYTF
TRBJ2-7	.	TRBV10-2	TRBD1	TGCGCCAGCAGTCACTCCGGGACAGGGACCTACGAGCAGTACTTC	CASSHSGTGTYEQYF
TRBJ2-5	many	TRBV12-3/TRBV12-4	.	TGTGCCAGCAGTTTAGTCGACACCCTGGGAGAGACCCAGTACTTC	CASSLVDTLGETQYF
TRBJ2-1	.	TRBV7-2	TRBD2	TGTGCCAGCAGCTTGACTAGCGGGAGGGGTCGTGAGCAGTTCTTC	CASSLTSGRGREQFF
TRBJ1-4	few	TRBV18	.	TGTGCCAGCTCACCAGACCGCGAGGAGCAGTCCCGCCGCCGGAATGAAAAACTGTTTTTT	CASSPDREEQSRRRNEKLFF